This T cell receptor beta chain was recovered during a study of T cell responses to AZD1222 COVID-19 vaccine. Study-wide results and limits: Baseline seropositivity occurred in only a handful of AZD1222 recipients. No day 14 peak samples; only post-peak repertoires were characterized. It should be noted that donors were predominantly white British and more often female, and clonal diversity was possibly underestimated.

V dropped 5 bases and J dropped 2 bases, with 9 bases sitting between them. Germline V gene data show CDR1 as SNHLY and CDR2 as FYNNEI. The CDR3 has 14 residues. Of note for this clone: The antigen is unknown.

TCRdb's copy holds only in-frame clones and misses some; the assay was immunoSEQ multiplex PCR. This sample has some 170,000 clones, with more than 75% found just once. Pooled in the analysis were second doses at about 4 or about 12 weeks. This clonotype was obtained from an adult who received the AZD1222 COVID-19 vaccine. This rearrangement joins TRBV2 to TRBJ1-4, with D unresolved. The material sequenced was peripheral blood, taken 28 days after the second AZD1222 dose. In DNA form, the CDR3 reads TGTGCCAGCAGTTTGGGAGGGACTAATGAAAAACTGTTTTTT. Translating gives CASSLGGTNEKLFF.